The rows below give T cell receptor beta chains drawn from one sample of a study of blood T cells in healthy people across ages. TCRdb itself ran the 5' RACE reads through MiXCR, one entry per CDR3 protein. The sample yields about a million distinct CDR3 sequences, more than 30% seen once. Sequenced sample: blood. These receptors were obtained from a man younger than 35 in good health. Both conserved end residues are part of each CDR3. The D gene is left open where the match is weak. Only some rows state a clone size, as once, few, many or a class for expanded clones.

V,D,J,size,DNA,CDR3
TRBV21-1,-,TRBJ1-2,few,TGTGCCAGCAGCAAAAGAAATGGCAGGGTTAACTATGGCTACACCTTC,CASSKRNGRVNYGYTF
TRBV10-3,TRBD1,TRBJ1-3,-,TGTGCCATCAGTGAGTCCGCAGGGGGATCTGGAAACACCATATATTTT,CAISESAGGSGNTIYF
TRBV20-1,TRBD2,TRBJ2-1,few,TGCAGTGCTACCCCGGGCGGGGGAGCAAATGAGCAGTTCTTC,CSATPGGGANEQFF
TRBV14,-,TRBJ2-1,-,TGTGCCAGCAGCCAAGATTGGATAGGGGGAAATGAGCAGTTCTTC,CASSQDWIGGNEQFF
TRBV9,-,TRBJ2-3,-,TGTGCCAGCAGCCGGGGGAACACAGATACGCAGTATTTT,CASSRGNTDTQYF
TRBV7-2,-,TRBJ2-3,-,TGTGCCAGCAGCCAGGCGGGGGCGGTGGATACGCAGTATTTT,CASSQAGAVDTQYF
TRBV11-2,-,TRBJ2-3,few,TGTGCCAGCAGCTTAGGAAGGGGGTGGGATTCGGATACGCAGTATTTT,CASSLGRGWDSDTQYF
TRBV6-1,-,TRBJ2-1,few,TGTGCCAGCAGAATCAGGGGGGCTAATACCTACAATGAGCAGTTCTTC,CASRIRGANTYNEQFF
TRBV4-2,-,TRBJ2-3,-,TGTGCCAGCAGCCAAGGTGTCGGAGTCACAGATACGCAGTATTTT,CASSQGVGVTDTQYF
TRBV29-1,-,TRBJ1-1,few,TGCAGCGTTGAAAGAGGCACCAACACTGAAGCTTTCTTT,CSVERGTNTEAFF
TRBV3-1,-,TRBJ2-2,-,TGTGCCAGCAAGAAGGCAGACCTATACACCGGGGAGCTGTTTTTT,CASKKADLYTGELFF
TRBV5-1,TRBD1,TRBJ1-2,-,TGCGCCAGCAGCTCTCCCGGGACAGGGGACCTTAACTATGGCTACACCTTC,CASSSPGTGDLNYGYTF
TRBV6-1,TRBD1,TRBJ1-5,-,TGTGCCAGCAGCGCGACAGGGGGCGGGGATCAGCCCCAGCATTTT,CASSATGGGDQPQHF
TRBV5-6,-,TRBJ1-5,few,TGTGCCAGCAGTTTAGGTGGGGGGGGACAGCCCCAGCATTTT,CASSLGGGGQPQHF
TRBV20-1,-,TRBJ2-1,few,TGCGGTGGGCAGGGGCTGGACAATGAGCAGTTCTTC,CGGQGLDNEQFF
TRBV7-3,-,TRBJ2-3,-,TGTGCCAGCAGCTTGACTCGGACCGACACAGATACGCAGTATTTT,CASSLTRTDTDTQYF
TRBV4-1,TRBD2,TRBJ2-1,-,TGCGCCAGCAGCCAACTAGCGGGGAAGTACAATGAGCAGTTCTTC,CASSQLAGKYNEQFF
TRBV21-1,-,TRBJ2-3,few,TGTGCCAGCAGCGATAGCGGGGATACGCAGTATTTT,CASSDSGDTQYF
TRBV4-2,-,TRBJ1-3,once,TGTGCCAGCAGCCAAGCAGCCCTTAGAGCTGGAAACACCATATATTTT,CASSQAALRAGNTIYF
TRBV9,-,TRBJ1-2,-,TGTGCCGGCAGCGTACCCACGGGAGGCTACACCTTC,CAGSVPTGGYTF
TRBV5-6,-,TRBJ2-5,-,TGTGCCAGCAGCGGCGACAGGGACTCACCCCAAGATCAAGAGACCCAGTACTTC,CASSGDRDSPQDQETQYF
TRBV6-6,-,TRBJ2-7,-,TGTGCCAGCAGCCCCGGGAACACCGACTCCTACGAGCAGTACTTC,CASSPGNTDSYEQYF
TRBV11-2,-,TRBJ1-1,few,TGTGCCAGCAAGCTGGACACTGAAGCTTTCTTT,CASKLDTEAFF
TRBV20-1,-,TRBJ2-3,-,TGCAGTGCTCCGGACCTCTCCGGGGCAGATACGCAGTATTTT,CSAPDLSGADTQYF
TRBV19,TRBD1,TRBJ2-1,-,TGTGCCAGCAGACAGGGGTTTGCTGAGCAGTTCTTC,CASRQGFAEQFF
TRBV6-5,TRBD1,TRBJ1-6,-,TGTGCCAGCAGCTGGACAGGGGGCGGAAATTCACCCCTCCACTTT,CASSWTGGGNSPLHF
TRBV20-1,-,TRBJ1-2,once,TGCAGTGCTAGTTCCACCGGGGCGCACGAGGGTTATGGCTACACCTTC,CSASSTGAHEGYGYTF
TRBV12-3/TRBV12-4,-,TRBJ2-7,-,TGTGCCAGCAGTTCCGACCCGGGGGTTGAGCAGTACTTC,CASSSDPGVEQYF
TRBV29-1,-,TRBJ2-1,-,TGCAGCGTTGATGGAGGGACGAATGAGCAGTTCTTC,CSVDGGTNEQFF
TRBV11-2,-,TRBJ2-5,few,TGTGCCAGCAGCTTAGATCCGGGGCCTCAAGAGACCCAGTACTTC,CASSLDPGPQETQYF
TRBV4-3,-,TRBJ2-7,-,TGCGCCAGCAGCCAGGACCCGGACGGCTACGAGCAGTACTTC,CASSQDPDGYEQYF
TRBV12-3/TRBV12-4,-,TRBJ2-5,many,TGTGCCAGCAGTTTAAGGGGGAAAGAGACCCAGTACTTC,CASSLRGKETQYF
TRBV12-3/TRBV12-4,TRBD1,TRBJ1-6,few,TGTGCCAGCAGTTTCTACCGGGACAGAGTTGATTCACCCCTCCACTTT,CASSFYRDRVDSPLHF
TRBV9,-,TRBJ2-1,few,TGTGCCAGCAGCGTAGGTGTTATGAATGAGCAGTTCTTC,CASSVGVMNEQFF
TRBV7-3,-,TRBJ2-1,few,TGTGCCAGCAGCGGGGGGTCGCTGGGGGGTTACAATGAGCAGTTCTTC,CASSGGSLGGYNEQFF
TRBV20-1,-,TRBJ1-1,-,TGCAGTGCTAGAGATATTGGCAGATTGAACACTGAAGCTTTCTTT,CSARDIGRLNTEAFF
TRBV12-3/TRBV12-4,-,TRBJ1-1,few,TGTGCCAGCAGTTTAGTGAGACAGATGAACACTGAAGCTTTCTTT,CASSLVRQMNTEAFF
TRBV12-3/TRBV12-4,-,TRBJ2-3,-,TGTGCCAGCAGTTTAGTCGTAAGGATAACCGGTACAGATACGCAGTATTTT,CASSLVVRITGTDTQYF
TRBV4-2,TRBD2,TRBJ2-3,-,TGTGCCAGCAGCCAAGAGCCTAGCGGGGGGCTCACAGATACGCAGTATTTT,CASSQEPSGGLTDTQYF
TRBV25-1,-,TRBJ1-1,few,TGTGCCAGCGGGGCCGCGAACACTGAAGCTTTCTTT,CASGAANTEAFF